Following are 29 T cell receptor beta chains from one sample sequenced in a study of T cells in Graves' hyperthyroidism and ophthalmopathy. The source material, RNA transcripts, was used to amplify TCR beta CDR3 regions. An initial round of RT-PCR targeting the TCR CDR3 relied on the HTBI primer set. TCRdb processed the multiplex PCR reads anew with MiXCR; each CDR3 protein has one entry. The table lists roughly 800,000 distinct CDR3 sequences, more than 30% of them singletons, with over 8% in the top ten. The sequenced sample consisted of blood. These receptors came from a man aged 18 to 30 with Graves' hyperthyroidism.

As concerns this clonotype: Just one base apart from a much larger clone, this may be a read error. The chain joins TRBV20-1 to TRBJ1-2; tentatively, D is TRBD1 (6 bases). Germline V gene sequence: CDR1 DFQATT, CDR2 SNEGSKA (reference sequence). This CDR3 region has 12 residues. The germline V and J ends were trimmed by 4 bases and 4 bases, with 10 bases remaining between them. The CDR3 nucleotides are TGCAGTGCTAAAGCAGGGGTCTATGGCTACACCTTC. Protein: CSAKAGVYGYTF.

This clonotype was recorded at least ten times. V is TRBV2 and J is TRBJ1-1; 10 bases line up with TRBD1. CDR1 is SNHLY, CDR2 FYNNEI, per germline. J lost 4 bases, V lost 3 bases, and 8 bases had no gene match. The CDR3 totals 16 residues. The CDR3, as DNA: TGTGCCAGCAGTGAGGGGACAGGGGTCTGGTCCACTGAAGCTTTCTTT. Its protein is CASSEGTGVWSTEAFF.

The V and J genes are TRBV6-5 and TRBJ1-1; possible D gene TRBD1, 6 bases. Germline values: CDR1 MNHEY, CDR2 SVGAGI. V lost 3 bases to trimming and J lost 0 bases, with 14 bases between them. The CDR3 runs to 16 residues. The CDR3 sequence is CASSYWGGAMNTEAFF. The CDR3 DNA follows: TGTGCCAGCAGTTATTGGGGGGGCGCGATGAACACTGAAGCTTTCTTT.

This clonotype turned up a few times. The V call is TRBV12-3 or TRBV12-4, the J call TRBJ2-7; 11 bases align to TRBD1. Trimming at V came to 3 bases and at J to 5 bases, leaving 6 bases not matched to a gene. The CDR3 covers 15 residues. Here the CDR3 reads CASSLLGQGAHEQYF. The CDR3, as DNA: TGTGCCAGCAGTTTGCTCGGACAGGGGGCCCACGAGCAGTACTTC.

The J gene is TRBJ1-1, the V gene TRBV25-1; a possible D gene is TRBD1 (6 bases). The CDR3 runs 18 residues. CDR1 and CDR2 from the germline V gene are MGHDK and SYGVNS. Trimming stripped 6 bases from V and 1 base from J, with 24 bases between. CDR3 sequence reads: CASSQDWGAGQPNTEAFF. CDR3 DNA sequence: TGTGCCAGCAGCCAAGATTGGGGGGCTGGACAACCGAACACTGAAGCTTTCTTT.

A few counts support this clonotype. The gene calls are TRBV4-3 and TRBJ2-7, with TRBD1 matching over 9 bases. There are 16 residues in the CDR3. Germline V CDR1 and CDR2: LGHNA, YSLEER. Trimming cost V 2 bases and J 5 bases; bases outside gene matches: 10. The CDR3 is CASSQPWVDRGHEQYF. CDR3 in DNA: TGCGCCAGCAGCCAACCCTGGGTGGACAGGGGTCACGAGCAGTACTTC.

The V gene is TRBV11-2, the J gene TRBJ1-5, with D maybe TRBD1 (5 bases). The CDR3 length is 14 residues. CDR1 and CDR2 (germline): SGHAT, FQNNGV. V shed 4 bases and J shed 4 bases, with 11 bases lying between them. In DNA, the CDR3 is TGTGCCAGCAGCTCCTTCGGGGCGAATCAGCCCCAGCATTTT. The encoded protein is CASSSFGANQPQHF.

The genes are TRBV7-2 and TRBJ2-6; TRBD1 agrees at 7 bases. Germline V lookup: CDR1 SGHTA, CDR2 FQGNSA. The length of the CDR3 is 15 residues. Unmatched junction bases numbered 4, after V lost 7 bases and J lost 1 base. Here the CDR3 reads CASTRTGSGANVLTF. CDR3 bases: TGTGCCAGCACCAGGACAGGATCTGGGGCCAACGTCCTGACTTTC.

The rearrangement uses TRBV15 and TRBJ2-6; no clear D. In germline, CDR1 is LNHNV, CDR2 YYDKDF (reference sequence). Trimming shortened V by 5 bases and J by 4 bases, and 9 bases separated the two germline ends. This CDR3 is built from 14 residues. The CDR3 protein is CATSRGAGANVLTF. In DNA form, the CDR3 reads TGTGCCACCAGCCGCGGCGCGGGGGCCAACGTCCTGACTTTC. The variable domain in full, completed from reference TRBV15 and TRBJ2-6, reads DAMVIQNPRYQVTQFGKPVTLSCSQTLNHNVMYWYQQKSSQAPKLLFHYYDKDFNNEADTPDNFQSRRPNTSFCFLDIRSPGLGDTAMYLCATSRGAGANVLTFGAGSRLTVL.

The CDR3 DNA follows: TGCGCCACCGGGACGGGCCCTCACCTCGAGCAGTACTTC. Protein product: CATGTGPHLEQYF. The chain employs TRBV4-1 and TRBJ2-7; D is tentatively TRBD1 or TRBD2 (5 bases each). Trimming cost V 10 bases and J 6 bases, with 19 bases left between them. The CDR3 length is 13 residues. CDR1 and CDR2 (germline): MGHRA, YSYEKL.

With respect to this clonotype: Being one base from a much bigger clone, this may be a read error. The chain employs TRBV7-6 and TRBJ1-2; no clear D gene. Trimming took off 6 bases at V and 0 bases at J, with 17 bases between the two ends. Germline lookup yields CDR1 SGHVS and CDR2 FNYEAQ. The CDR3 is 16 residues long. The CDR3 coding sequence is TGTGCCAGCAGTCTTGCCAAAGGACGGACTAACTATGGCTACACCTTC. Translating gives CASSLAKGRTNYGYTF.

The chain uses TRBV7-2 and TRBJ2-7; 8 bases agree with TRBD1. The J call may be wrong; the DNA end is better matched by TRBJ2-1. The CDR3 consists of 13 residues. The germline gives CDR1 SGHTA, CDR2 FQGNSA. CDR3 coding DNA: TGTGCCAGCAGCCCTCAGGGGGCCTATGAGCAGTTCTTC. Protein product: CASSPQGAYEQFF.

This rearrangement joins TRBV29-1 to TRBJ2-7; 9 nucleotides match TRBD2. The CDR3 is 13 amino acids. Germline V gene data show CDR1 as SQVTM and CDR2 as ANQGSEA. The trim removed 6 bases at V and 3 bases at J, leaving 6 bases unmatched. In DNA form, the CDR3 reads TGCAGCGTGATAGCGGGAGTTGGCTACGAGCAGTACTTC. It translates to CSVIAGVGYEQYF.

This clonotype was observed at least ten times. The chain links TRBV25-1 to TRBJ1-4; D remains ambiguous. V was trimmed by 5 bases and J by 7 bases, leaving 14 bases between them. Per germline, CDR1 MGHDK and CDR2 SYGVNS. This CDR3 region has 14 residues. CDR3 loop: CASSIYGGVEKLFF. The DNA of the CDR3 is TGTGCCAGCAGTATTTATGGTGGGGTTGAAAAACTGTTTTTT. Based on the CDR3 plus reference TRBV25-1 and TRBJ1-4, the full variable domain is EADIYQTPRYLVIGTGKKITLECSQTMGHDKMYWYQQDPGMELHLIHYSYGVNSTEKGDLSSESTVSRIRTEHFPLTLESARPSHTSQYLCASSIYGGVEKLFFGSGTQLSVL.

Regarding this clonotype: This clone may be a read error of a much larger clone one base away. This chain uses TRBV7-2 with TRBJ1-4; no clear D gene. This CDR3 contains 14 residues. CDR1 and CDR2 from the germline V gene are SGHTA and FQGNSA. The CDR3 nucleotides are TGTGCCAGCAGCCCAATAACGGGGAATGAAAAACTGGTTTTT. Its protein is CASSPITGNEKLVF.

Points on this clonotype: This sequence may be a read error, since a much larger clone differs from it by one base. The chain joins TRBV4-1 to TRBJ2-7, with D perhaps assigned TRBD1 or TRBD2 (5 bases each). The CDR3 is 15 amino acids. Germline V gives CDR1 MGHRA, CDR2 YSYEKL. CDR3 sequence: CAGSRSRDVTYEQYF. CDR3 DNA: TGCGCCGGCAGCCGTTCCCGGGACGTAACCTACGAGCAGTACTTC.

The table lists this clonotype with a few counts. The rearrangement uses TRBV5-6 and TRBJ1-5; D is ambiguous. Germline CDR1 is SGHDT and CDR2 is YYEEEE. The CDR3 consists of 16 residues. Trimming left V 0 bases short and J 0 bases short, with 10 bases between. The CDR3: CASSLGAQYSNQPQHF. The CDR3 DNA follows: TGTGCCAGCAGCTTGGGCGCACAGTATAGCAATCAGCCCCAGCATTTT.

This clonotype showed up just a few times. This rearrangement joins TRBV19 to TRBJ2-7; D may match TRBD1 or TRBD2 (6 bases each). Trimming left V 6 bases short and J 7 bases short, with 10 bases between. This CDR3 region has 11 residues. Germline CDR1 is LNHDA and CDR2 is SQIVND (reference sequence). The DNA of the CDR3 is TGTGCCAGTAGGGGGGCGGGAGAGCAGTACTTC. This gives the protein CASRGAGEQYF.

The chain couples TRBV9 to TRBJ2-7; TRBD1 agrees at 9 bases. Trimming took 1 base from V and 6 from J; bases not matched to a gene: 5. The CDR3 spans 14 residues. Per the germline V gene, CDR1 is SGDLS and CDR2 is YYNGEE. The CDR3 DNA sequence: TGTGCCAGCAGCGTATCTCACAGGGGGCTCGAGCAGTACTTC. Its translation: CASSVSHRGLEQYF.

The rearrangement joins TRBV6-1 to TRBJ1-5; no reliable D call. Germline CDR1 is MNHNS and CDR2 is SASEGT. This CDR3 region has 15 residues. V gave up 2 bases and J gave up 2 bases, with 10 bases separating them. The CDR3: CASSEREVGNQPQHF. The CDR3 coding sequence is TGTGCCAGCAGTGAAAGGGAGGTCGGCAATCAGCCCCAGCATTTT.

V is TRBV6-2 or TRBV6-3 and J is TRBJ2-7; D not certain. Trimming cost V 4 bases and J 3 bases, with 13 bases left between them. Germline V gives CDR1 MNHEY, CDR2 SVGEGT. The CDR3 has 14 amino acids. CDR3 region: CASSSPERSYEQYF. Here the CDR3 DNA reads TGTGCCAGCAGTTCTCCCGAGAGGAGCTACGAGCAGTACTTC.

This clonotype came up once. A much larger clone sits a single nucleotide away, making a read error possible. The rearrangement uses TRBV7-9 and TRBJ2-7; D not resolved. The V end lost 4 bases, the J end lost 3 bases, and 16 bases lay between the germline ends. Germline-derived CDR1 and CDR2 are SEHNR and FQNEAQ (reference sequence). The CDR3 is 15 amino acids. The CDR3: CASSSASTNDYEQYF. The CDR3 DNA reads TGTGCCAGCAGCTCAGCGTCCACAAACGACTACGAGCAGTACTTC.

There are a few counts of this clonotype. V and J are TRBV4-1 and TRBJ1-2; perhaps TRBD1 as D (5 bases). Germline lookup yields CDR1 MGHRA and CDR2 YSYEKL. Trimming removed 3 bases at V and 7 bases at J, with 15 bases between. This CDR3 contains 14 residues. In DNA, the CDR3 is TGCGCCAGCAGCCATGACGGGACCATCGGTGGCTACACCTTC. This gives the protein CASSHDGTIGGYTF.

The table lists this clonotype with a few counts. The chain couples TRBV4-1 to TRBJ2-7, with 10 bases identical to TRBD1. CDR1 is MGHRA and CDR2 is YSYEKL in the germline V gene. The CDR3 totals 15 residues. Trimming at V came to 3 bases and at J to 4 bases, leaving 6 bases not matched to a gene. The CDR3 sequence is CASSQAGTGAYEQYF. Here the CDR3 DNA reads TGCGCCAGCAGCCAGGCCGGGACAGGGGCGTACGAGCAGTACTTC.

The rearrangement links TRBV2 to TRBJ2-7; 7 nucleotides match TRBD2. CDR1 and CDR2 from the germline V gene are SNHLY and FYNNEI. This CDR3 is 16 amino acids long. V lost 8 bases, J lost 0 bases, and 13 bases stayed unmatched. The CDR3 nucleotides are TGTGCCAGCGGGGGGGGGGGACGGATCATCTCCTACGAGCAGTACTTC. Translated, it gives CASGGGGRIISYEQYF.

This clonotype occurred a few times. This chain connects TRBV5-1 to TRBJ2-6; D possibly corresponds to TRBD1 (6 bases). Germline assignment: CDR1 SGHRS and CDR2 YFSETQ. V gave up 0 bases and J gave up 2 bases, with 9 bases separating them. The CDR3 contains 16 residues. CDR3 sequence: CASSLGDTPGANVLTF. The CDR3 DNA reads TGCGCCAGCAGCTTGGGGGACACACCTGGGGCCAACGTCCTGACTTTC.

On this clonotype: The junction differs from germline at one of its ends, possibly a read error. This chain links TRBV6-5 with TRBJ2-5; 9 bases are a match to TRBD1. The CDR3 extends over 14 amino acids. CDR1 and CDR2 from the germline V gene are MNHEY and SVGAGI. The CDR3 coding sequence is TGTGCCAGCAGTTACTCCGACAGGGGGGGGTTTCTTTGCTTC. It codes for CASSYSDRGGFLCF.

This sequence joins TRBV9 and TRBJ1-1, with D maybe TRBD1 (5 bases). The CDR3 is 16 residues long. The V and J ends lost 0 bases and 0 bases respectively, with 12 bases between them. From germline, CDR1 is SGDLS and CDR2 YYNGEE. The CDR3, as DNA: TGTGCCAGCAGCGTAGCCGAGGACAACATGAACACTGAAGCTTTCTTT. It is translated as CASSVAEDNMNTEAFF.

This clonotype came up many times. The chain has TRBV5-1 and TRBJ2-3; D is uncertain. This CDR3 spans 16 amino acids. Germline V gives CDR1 SGHRS, CDR2 YFSETQ. V was pared by 0 bases and J by 3 bases, with 14 bases between. CDR3 protein: CASSLEQTARTDTQYF. For the CDR3, the DNA is TGCGCCAGCAGCTTGGAGCAGACCGCGAGAACAGATACGCAGTATTTT.